This TCR beta chain is from a study of T cell repertoires in cytomegalovirus infection. In the study overall: Newly reported HLA-C-restricted and thoroughly characterized HLA-B-restricted CMV epitopes were employed. Evidence of both CMV infection and a matching HLA type came from public TCR beta signatures.

TCRdb analysed the reads with MiXCR anew, one entry per CDR3 protein. The profile shows 830,000 or so distinct CDR3 sequences, approximately 29% of them singletons. Trimming at V came to 6 bases and at J to 7 bases, leaving 8 bases not matched to a gene. The CDR3 spans 16 residues. Germline-derived CDR1 and CDR2 are LNHDA and SQIVND (reference sequence). Details on this clonotype: Its antigen is not identified.

The specimen was cultured CD8+ T cells from PBMCs, collected from culture after CMV antigen stimulation. This sequence originates from a human donor in good health (CMV status not recorded). Some clones in this sample may be carry-over from other donors' samples. The J gene is TRBJ1-6, the V gene TRBV19; 11 bases line up with TRBD1. CDR3 protein: CASRTPGQGENSPLHF. The CDR3 DNA reads TGTGCCAGTAGAACTCCGGGACAGGGGGAAAATTCACCCCTCCACTTT.